One T cell receptor beta chain is described in this entry. Its antigen is not known. Each CDR3 protein is one row after TCRdb ran MiXCR on the RACE reads. The sample includes about 85,000 distinct CDR3 sequences, 7.5% to 9.5% of them seen just once. V shed 5 bases, J shed 7 bases, and the junction held 13 bases outside the gene matches. Germline assignment: CDR1 MNHEY and CDR2 SMNVEV (reference sequence). The CDR3 spans 16 residues. The time point is: pre-sensitization, week 0. Treatment of the sample: therapeutic diphenylcyclopropenone sensitization with weekly scalp DPC. This sample is part of a study of human T cells and chemical hapten exposure. Study-wide findings and caveats: Patch test scores rose with PT1 expanded TCR counts, a positive correlation.

This clonotype was obtained from a man between 35 and 55 years old with alopecia areata. Some clones in this sample may be carry-over from other donors' samples. The source was whole blood, collected in connection with sensitization to the hapten diphenylcyclopropenone (DPC). The J gene is TRBJ2-1, the V gene TRBV27, with 8 bases matching TRBD2. The CDR3 sequence is CASSLPGGLGGNEQFF. The CDR3 DNA sequence: TGTGCCAGCAGTCTCCCGGGGGGACTAGGGGGGAATGAGCAGTTCTTC.